This passage covers 28 T cell receptor beta chains from one sample sequenced in a study of T-cell reconstitution after alpha-beta-depleted transplantation in children. Preparation of the TCRbeta library involved a method that used unique molecular identifiers. TCRdb used MiXCR to reprocess the PCR reads, holding one entry per CDR3 protein. The table lists some 590,000 distinct CDR3 sequences, under 12% of them singletons. The input for sequencing was PBMCs from the stem cell graft donor, taken from the stem cell graft. Receptor source: a human donor who donated a stem cell graft to a child with acute myeloid leukemia.

This clonotype was observed a few times. The chain combines TRBV12-3 or TRBV12-4 with TRBJ1-2; D unclear. The CDR3 runs 12 residues. With 3 bases removed from V and 5 bases from J, the gap between germline ends came to 7 bases. The CDR3 DNA is TGTGCCAGCAGTTTCGGGCATTATGGCTACACCTTC. Its translation is CASSFGHYGYTF.

This clonotype showed up just a few times. The rearrangement uses TRBV20-1 and TRBJ1-3; D gene unclear. Per the germline V gene, CDR1 is DFQATT and CDR2 is SNEGSKA (reference sequence). The CDR3 spans 15 residues. V was pared by 0 bases and J by 0 bases, with 9 bases between. CDR3 protein: CSARDAGNSGNTIYF. The CDR3 DNA sequence: TGCAGTGCTAGAGATGCCGGAAACTCTGGAAACACCATATATTTT.

The chain has TRBV11-2 and TRBJ2-4, with D perhaps matching TRBD1 (6 bases). V lost 5 bases and J lost 0, with 20 bases in between. The CDR3 consists of 18 residues. Germline CDR1 and CDR2: SGHAT and FQNNGV. CDR3 residues: CASSRGTQQGLAKNIQYF. The CDR3 DNA reads as TGTGCCAGCAGCCGCGGCACACAACAGGGTCTAGCCAAAAACATTCAGTACTTC.

The chain carries TRBV7-2 and TRBJ1-5; possibly TRBD1 for D (5 bases). The CDR3 loop spans 13 amino acids. In germline, CDR1 is SGHTA, CDR2 FQGNSA. The V end lost 8 bases, the J end lost 4 bases, and 12 bases lay between the germline ends. Here the CDR3 reads CASLLGGNQPQHF. DNA for the CDR3: TGTGCCAGCCTCTTGGGGGGGAATCAGCCCCAGCATTTT.

The table lists this clonotype with a few counts. The chain is built from TRBV9 and TRBJ2-5, with 8 bases aligning to TRBD1. Germline V CDR1 and CDR2: SGDLS, YYNGEE. The CDR3 sequence is 14 residues long. J lost 5 bases, V lost 4 bases, and 7 bases had no gene match. CDR3 sequence reads: CASSTGGTSETQYF. The CDR3 DNA follows: TGTGCCAGCAGCACAGGGGGTACCTCGGAGACCCAGTACTTC.

The chain links TRBV2 to TRBJ2-5; D gene unclear. Germline V CDR1 and CDR2: SNHLY, FYNNEI. Trimming removed 4 bases from V and 5 bases from J, with 11 bases in between. This CDR3 region has 13 residues. CDR3 DNA: TGTGCCAGCAGTGTATTTCCGCTGGAGACCCAGTACTTC. Its protein product is CASSVFPLETQYF.

The table lists this clonotype with many counts. The genes are TRBV27 and TRBJ2-1; 12 bases match TRBD2. Trimming at V came to 6 bases and at J to 8 bases, leaving 11 bases not matched to a gene. The germline CDR1 and CDR2 sequences are MNHEY and SMNVEV (reference sequence). The CDR3 consists of 16 residues. CDR3: CASSRLAGDGVDEQFF. CDR3 coding DNA: TGTGCCAGCAGCCGACTAGCGGGAGATGGGGTCGATGAGCAGTTCTTC.

This clonotype was picked up many times. The chain carries TRBV2 and TRBJ1-5; no reliable D call. Germline-derived CDR1 and CDR2 are SNHLY and FYNNEI. V dropped 8 bases and J dropped 0 bases, with 11 bases sitting between them. The CDR3 runs 14 residues. CDR3 sequence reads: CASAQAYSNQPQHF. The CDR3 DNA sequence: TGTGCCAGCGCCCAGGCATATAGCAATCAGCCCCAGCATTTT.

The chain combines TRBV2 with TRBJ1-3; weak D call: TRBD1 (6 bases). This CDR3 comprises 16 residues. The V end lost 6 bases, the J end lost 0 bases, and 15 bases lay between the germline ends. The germline gives CDR1 SNHLY, CDR2 FYNNEI. CDR3 amino acids: CASSARGDISGNTIYF. The CDR3 region has the DNA TGTGCCAGCAGCGCCCGCGGGGACATCTCTGGAAACACCATATATTTT.

V usage is TRBV12-3 or TRBV12-4 and J usage is TRBJ2-1; 10 bases match TRBD2. The V and J ends lost 4 bases and 6 bases, in that order; junction bases with no gene match: 15. The CDR3 covers 18 residues. CDR3 protein: CASSYPSGSPKGGNEQFF. CDR3 DNA sequence: TGTGCCAGCAGTTACCCTAGCGGGAGCCCTAAGGGGGGCAATGAGCAGTTCTTC.

This clonotype has a count of ten or more. J is TRBJ1-6 and V is TRBV20-1; 10 nucleotides agree with TRBD1. Germline V gene data show CDR1 as DFQATT and CDR2 as SNEGSKA (reference sequence). The trim removed 3 bases at V and 9 bases at J, leaving 5 bases unmatched. The length of the CDR3 is 14 residues. The CDR3, as DNA: TGCAGTGCTAGGGGGACAGGGGAACGTTCACCCCTCCACTTT. Amino acids: CSARGTGERSPLHF.

The chain recombines TRBV20-1 with TRBJ1-1; D perhaps matches TRBD1 (6 bases). This CDR3 spans 14 amino acids. The germline gives CDR1 DFQATT, CDR2 SNEGSKA (reference sequence). Trimming took off 5 bases at V and 1 base at J, with 14 bases between the two ends. DNA for the CDR3: TGCAGTGCTCCCCGGGACAAACCGAACACTGAAGCTTTCTTT. Translating it yields CSAPRDKPNTEAFF.

This clonotype was detected ten times or more. V and J are TRBV12-3 or TRBV12-4 and TRBJ1-2; tentatively, D is TRBD1 (6 bases). Trimming took 4 bases from V and 7 from J, leaving 13 bases between them. CDR3 length equals 13 residues. CDR3 sequence: CASSSGYRAGYTF. CDR3 DNA: TGTGCCAGCAGTTCCGGATACAGGGCTGGCTACACCTTC.

This clonotype was recorded many times. This chain joins TRBV29-1 and TRBJ1-1, with TRBD1 as a possible D gene (5 bases). The CDR3 length is 17 residues. Trimming removed 2 bases at V and 0 bases at J, with 19 bases between. Germline CDR1 and CDR2: SQVTM and ANQGSEA. DNA of the CDR3: TGCAGCGTTGAATGGGGCCAGAGGCGGCTTATGAACACTGAAGCTTTCTTT. Its translation is CSVEWGQRRLMNTEAFF.

The rearrangement joins TRBV20-1 to TRBJ2-1; 7 bases fit TRBD2. This CDR3 comprises 12 residues. Germline lookup yields CDR1 DFQATT and CDR2 SNEGSKA (reference sequence). CDR3 nucleotide sequence: TGCAGCGTACGCGGGAGTTACAATGAGCAGTTCTTC. Protein: CSVRGSYNEQFF.

This clonotype has at least ten counts. V is TRBV28 and J is TRBJ2-2; tentatively, D is TRBD1 (6 bases). The CDR3 extends over 16 amino acids. Trimming removed 6 bases from V and 0 bases from J, with 14 bases in between. CDR1 is MDHEN and CDR2 is SYDVKM in the germline V gene. In nucleotides, the CDR3 is TGTGCCAGCAGCCGACCGGACAGATCGAACACCGGGGAGCTGTTTTTT. Residues: CASSRPDRSNTGELFF.

This clonotype was found a few times. The V gene is TRBV5-1, the J gene TRBJ1-2; D might be TRBD1 (5 bases). Germline CDR1 SGHRS, CDR2 YFSETQ. The V end was cut by 2 bases, the J end by 6 bases, with 20 bases between. The CDR3 runs 16 residues. The CDR3: CASSFGAPQGSDGYTF. CDR3 nucleotides: TGCGCCAGCAGCTTTGGGGCCCCTCAGGGATCTGATGGCTACACCTTC.

V is TRBV15 and J is TRBJ2-7, with TRBD2 matching over 12 bases. Germline V lookup: CDR1 LNHNV, CDR2 YYDKDF (reference sequence). CDR3 length equals 16 residues. After removal of 0 bases from V and 4 bases from J, the junction contained 4 bases not matched to a gene. The CDR3 here is CATSRELAGGLYEQYF. CDR3 DNA sequence: TGTGCCACCAGCAGAGAGCTAGCGGGAGGGCTTTACGAGCAGTACTTC.

The sample holds many counts of this clonotype. This CDR3 reads CASSPAAGKGAYEQYF. CDR3 bases: TGTGCCAGCAGCCCAGCTGCAGGGAAGGGGGCCTACGAGCAGTACTTC. The chain has TRBV7-8 and TRBJ2-7; D is possibly TRBD1 (6 bases). Per germline, CDR1 SGHVS and CDR2 FQNEAQ. This CDR3 comprises 16 residues. V dropped 5 bases and J dropped 2 bases, with 19 bases sitting between them.

The chain has TRBV12-3 or TRBV12-4 and TRBJ2-5, with 9 bases identical to TRBD2. This CDR3 has 17 amino acids. J lost 5 bases, V lost 6 bases, and 16 bases had no gene match. CDR3 bases: TGTGCCAGCAGCCCCCCGAATAGCGGGAGTGAGGCCGAGACCCAGTACTTC. Residues: CASSPPNSGSEAETQYF.

V is TRBV6-5 and J is TRBJ2-1; 7 positions match TRBD2. J gave up 5 bases and V 4 bases, and 8 bases lay outside the gene matches. This CDR3 has 15 residues. CDR1 MNHEY and CDR2 SVGAGI come from the germline V gene. As DNA, the CDR3 is TGTGCCAGCAGTTCCCCTCAAGCGGGGAACAATGAGCAGTTCTTC. Translation: CASSSPQAGNNEQFF.

This clonotype was seen only a few times. The chain joins TRBV4-3 to TRBJ2-2; D not resolved. This CDR3 is built from 14 residues. Per germline, CDR1 LGHNA and CDR2 YSLEER. Trimming left V 0 bases short and J 6 bases short, with 8 bases between. The CDR3 bases are TGCGCCAGCAGCCAAGATGGGTTATCCGGGGAGCTGTTTTTT. Translating it yields CASSQDGLSGELFF.

The chain recombines TRBV3-1 with TRBJ2-1; 8 bases match TRBD2. This CDR3 is 17 amino acids long. From germline, CDR1 is LGHDT and CDR2 YNNKEL (reference sequence). With V trimmed by 3 bases and J by 7 bases, 14 bases remained unmatched. The CDR3 loop is CASSHRTLAGGTNEQFF. CDR3 bases: TGTGCCAGCAGCCACCGAACCCTAGCGGGTGGGACTAATGAGCAGTTCTTC.

This chain joins TRBV30 and TRBJ2-3, with D perhaps TRBD2 (6 bases). The germline V and J ends were trimmed by 2 bases and 5 bases, with 11 bases remaining between them. The germline CDR1 and CDR2 sequences are GTSNPN and SVGIG (reference sequence). The CDR3 has 13 residues. CDR3 in amino acids: CAWSRVAVDTQYF. As DNA, the CDR3 is TGTGCCTGGAGTAGGGTAGCGGTAGATACGCAGTATTTT.

This clonotype was seen more than once but under ten times. The chain employs TRBV5-1 and TRBJ2-5; possible D gene TRBD1, 6 bases. Germline CDR1 reads SGHRS; CDR2 reads YFSETQ. This CDR3 contains 13 residues. Between the trimmed V and J ends, which lost 3 bases and 6 bases, there was a span of 12 bases. In DNA form, the CDR3 reads TGCGCCAGCAGCTCCAACAGGGAGCAGACCCAGTACTTC. Translated, it gives CASSSNREQTQYF.

The genes are TRBV12-3 or TRBV12-4 and TRBJ2-7; D is perhaps TRBD2 (5 bases). The CDR3 spans 11 residues. V lost 5 bases, J lost 9 bases, and 11 bases lay in between. This chain's CDR3 is CASSRDGGQYF. CDR3 nucleotide sequence: TGTGCCAGCAGTCGTGACGGAGGGCAGTACTTC.

This clonotype came up many times. The chain links TRBV6-5 to TRBJ2-7, with 11 bases identical to TRBD1. V dropped 2 bases and J dropped 2; count of bases not matched to a gene: 2. Germline V gives CDR1 MNHEY, CDR2 SVGAGI. The CDR3 runs to 15 residues. The CDR3 coding sequence is TGTGCCAGCAGTTACCGGGGACAGGGGGCCTACGAGCAGTACTTC. This encodes CASSYRGQGAYEQYF.

This clonotype was seen only a few times. The chain carries TRBV20-1 and TRBJ2-1; 7 bases match TRBD2. The CDR3 runs 12 residues. Germline assignment: CDR1 DFQATT and CDR2 SNEGSKA (reference sequence). V was clipped by 6 bases and J by 8 bases; unmatched bases: 7. The CDR3 is CSARSGIYEQFF. In DNA form, the CDR3 reads TGCAGTGCGCGGAGCGGGATATATGAGCAGTTCTTC.